What follows are 5 T cell receptor beta chains derived from one specimen sequenced in a study of shared clonotypes between healthy human individuals. The table came from immunoSEQ multiplex PCR; TCRdb's copy has only in-frame clones and leaves some out. The sample lists millions of clones, just over 90% seen once, with roughly 0.14% in the top ten. Sequences were obtained from naive CD4+ T cells sorted from blood. Regarding subset: CD45RA+ positively selected. The source of these receptors is a man aged 18 to 30 in good health.

A note on this clone: Other DNA sequences within the sample encode an identical CDR3. The V call is TRBV5-1, the J call TRBJ2-3; D unresolved. With 2 bases removed from V and 2 bases from J, the gap between germline ends came to 9 bases. From germline, CDR1 is SGHRS and CDR2 YFSETQ. CDR3 length equals 14 residues. The CDR3 sequence is CASSLRGPTDTQYF. CDR3 DNA: TGCGCCAGCAGCTTAAGAGGACCCACAGATACGCAGTATTTT.

The rearrangement uses TRBV29-1 and TRBJ1-2; D gene uncertain. The CDR3 is made up of 13 amino acids. Germline V lookup: CDR1 SQVTM, CDR2 ANQGSEA. With 0 bases removed from V and 8 bases from J, the gap between germline ends came to 13 bases. CDR3 coding DNA: TGCAGCGTTGAAGAAGTCCGGGTGAAAGGCTACACCTTC. This gives the protein CSVEEVRVKGYTF.

This chain joins TRBV7-8 and TRBJ2-3; D ambiguous. The CDR3 length is 13 residues. With 5 bases removed from V and 3 bases from J, the gap between germline ends came to 9 bases. Germline V gives CDR1 SGHVS, CDR2 FQNEAQ. CDR3 loop: CASSLPPTDTQYF. For the CDR3, the DNA is TGTGCCAGCAGCCTCCCGCCGACAGATACGCAGTATTTT.

The J gene is TRBJ1-1, the V gene TRBV7-9, with 7 nucleotides matching TRBD1. Germline V CDR1 and CDR2: SEHNR, FQNEAQ (reference sequence). The CDR3 covers 19 residues. Trimming at V came to 2 bases and at J to 1 base, leaving 16 bases not matched to a gene. The CDR3 coding sequence is TGTGCCAGCAGCTTACCTGCCGAGAAGGGACAGCCGCGGAACACTGAAGCTTTCTTT. Translating it yields CASSLPAEKGQPRNTEAFF.

This clone showed up just a few times. The V and J genes are TRBV5-1 and TRBJ1-1, with D maybe TRBD1 (5 bases). This CDR3 region has 12 residues. CDR1 SGHRS and CDR2 YFSETQ come from the germline V gene. V shed 4 bases and J shed 5 bases, with 9 bases lying between them. The CDR3 here is CASSPWGTEAFF. DNA for the CDR3: TGCGCCAGCAGCCCCTGGGGGACTGAAGCTTTCTTT.